This entry lists 7 T cell receptor beta chains sequenced from one sample in a study of shared clonotypes between healthy human individuals. Assay used: immunoSEQ multiplex PCR; TCRdb lists only in-frame clones, some missing. The sample holds hundreds of thousands of clones, about 95% seen once. It was CD45RO-negative cells, positively selected for CCR7, that made up naive CD8 cells, with terminally differentiated effector memory CD45RA+ cells excluded. The sequenced sample consisted of naive CD8+ T cells sorted from blood. These receptors were collected from a woman in her twenties or thirties in good health.

The chain couples TRBV7-8 to TRBJ2-1; D is ambiguous. The CDR3 spans 15 residues. Germline CDR1 and CDR2: SGHVS and FQNEAQ. The V end lost 5 bases, the J end lost 4 bases, and 15 bases lay between the germline ends. CDR3: CASSLSGGPYNEQFF. Written as DNA, the CDR3 is TGTGCCAGCAGCCTGTCGGGCGGACCATACAATGAGCAGTTCTTC.

The chain combines TRBV5-1 with TRBJ2-5, with D perhaps TRBD1 (6 bases). There are 16 residues in the CDR3. The V and J ends lost 2 bases and 2 bases respectively, with 16 bases between them. Germline V gives CDR1 SGHRS, CDR2 YFSETQ. CDR3 region: CASSFSLLTGQETQYF. The CDR3 DNA is TGCGCCAGCAGCTTTTCATTGCTGACAGGACAAGAGACCCAGTACTTC.

The V and J genes are TRBV7-9 and TRBJ2-5; D not resolved. CDR1 and CDR2 (germline): SEHNR, FQNEAQ (reference sequence). This CDR3 spans 13 amino acids. Trimming took off 0 bases at V and 5 bases at J, with 7 bases between the two ends. CDR3 nucleotide sequence: TGTGCCAGCAGCTTAGCTCTGTTGGAGACCCAGTACTTC. It encodes CASSLALLETQYF. Supplemented by reference TRBV7-9 and TRBJ2-5, the full variable domain reads DTGVSQNPRHKITKRGQNVTFRCDPISEHNRLYWYRQTLGQGPEFLTYFQNEAQLEKSRLLSDRFSAERPKGSFSTLEIQRTEQGDSAMYLCASSLALLETQYFGPGTRLLVL.

A note on this clone: At the DNA level, this CDR3 is encoded by other sequences in the same sample as well. The genes are TRBV27 and TRBJ2-1, with D possibly being TRBD2 (6 bases). Germline-derived CDR1 and CDR2 are MNHEY and SMNVEV (reference sequence). V was clipped by 0 bases and J by 0 bases, with 9 bases between them. CDR3 length: 16 residues. CDR3 DNA sequence: TGTGCCAGCAGTTTATCCGCGGGACTCTCCTACAATGAGCAGTTCTTC. This translates into CASSLSAGLSYNEQFF.

V is TRBV5-1 and J is TRBJ1-1; 9 bases map to TRBD1. CDR3 size: 15 residues. V lost 4 bases, J lost 6 bases, and 10 bases stayed unmatched. Germline values: CDR1 SGHRS, CDR2 YFSETQ. The CDR3, as DNA: TGCGCCAGCAGCCCTGGACAGGGGACTTTATCTGAAGCTTTCTTT. As protein: CASSPGQGTLSEAFF.

A word on this clone: Relative to the germline gene, one junction end is altered; a read error may explain this. The chain joins TRBV9 to TRBJ1-4; 7 bases agree with TRBD1. The CDR3 length is 21 residues. Looked up from germline, CDR1 is SGDLS and CDR2 is YYNGEE. This chain's CDR3 is CASSVDFVWDRRPTTNEKLFF. The CDR3 DNA reads as TGTGCCAGCAGCGTAGATTTCGTATGGGACAGACGCCCAACAACTAATGAAAAGCTGTTTTTT.

This clone was observed once. DNA of the CDR3: TGTGCCAGCAGCGTAGGGACAGCCGAGGATACCCACTATGGCTACACCTTC. As protein: CASSVGTAEDTHYGYTF. The chain is built from TRBV9 and TRBJ1-2; D may be TRBD1 (6 bases). Per the germline V gene, CDR1 is SGDLS and CDR2 is YYNGEE. The CDR3 totals 17 residues. Trimming took off 0 bases at V and 3 bases at J, with 18 bases between the two ends.